The 23 T cell receptor beta chains in this list originate from one sample, sequenced in a study of blood T cells in healthy people across ages. It was with a sample-barcoded 5' primer and a J-beta primer mix that a second PCR of about 6 to 12 cycles was run. TCRdb passed the 5' RACE reads through MiXCR, listing each CDR3 protein once. The sample shows around 1.7 million distinct CDR3 sequences, 28% of them seen only once. Sequencing input: blood. These receptors came from a woman aged 25 to 45 in good health.

This clonotype has at least ten counts. J is TRBJ1-5 and V is TRBV7-9; D might be TRBD1 (5 bases). The ends were cut back, 3 bases at V and 3 bases at J, with 9 bases in the middle. The germline V gene encodes CDR1 SEHNR and CDR2 FQNEAQ (reference sequence). CDR3 size: 14 residues. The CDR3 reads CASSLQGYNQPQHF. CDR3 nucleotides: TGTGCCAGCAGCTTGCAGGGATACAATCAGCCCCAGCATTTT.

CDR3: CSAGGQGTEKLFF. In nucleotides, the CDR3 is TGCAGTGCCGGAGGACAGGGCACTGAAAAACTGTTTTTT. The chain has TRBV20-1 and TRBJ1-4; 8 positions agree with TRBD1. CDR1 is DFQATT, CDR2 SNEGSKA, per germline (reference sequence). Losses at the gene ends were 6 bases for V and 7 bases for J; bases not matched to a gene: 7. The length of the CDR3 is 13 residues.

The CDR3 DNA is TGTGCCAGCAGTTTACATAGCGGGGGTGGCACAGATACGCAGTATTTT. Protein sequence: CASSLHSGGGTDTQYF. The chain employs TRBV12-3 or TRBV12-4 and TRBJ2-3, with TRBD2 identical over 9 bases. The CDR3 spans 16 residues. V lost 2 bases and J lost 1; bases outside the gene matches: 4.

With respect to this clonotype: A much larger clone lies a single base off, so this may be a read error. The chain couples TRBV15 to TRBJ2-1; 10 nucleotides line up with TRBD1. CDR3 size: 16 residues. Germline CDR1 LNHNV, CDR2 YYDKDF (reference sequence). The CDR3 here is CATRRDWTGGGNEQFF. In DNA form, the CDR3 reads TGTGCCACCCGCAGAGATTGGACAGGGGGAGGGAATGAGCAGTTCTTC.

The rearrangement joins TRBV7-2 to TRBJ1-5; a weak D match, TRBD1 (5 bases). The CDR3 has 17 amino acids. In germline, CDR1 is SGHTA, CDR2 FQGNSA. The V end lost 1 base, the J end lost 0 bases, and 13 bases lay between the germline ends. The CDR3 loop is CASSLDGAVNSNQPQHF. CDR3 in DNA: TGTGCCAGCAGCTTAGATGGGGCAGTAAATAGCAATCAGCCCCAGCATTTT.

In its sample, this clonotype was seen a few times. This chain links TRBV5-1 with TRBJ2-6; D not resolved. Trimming removed 2 bases at V and 0 bases at J, with 6 bases between. The CDR3 covers 15 residues. Per the germline V gene, CDR1 is SGHRS and CDR2 is YFSETQ. The CDR3 sequence: CASSFPVSGANVLTF. Here the CDR3 DNA reads TGCGCCAGCAGCTTCCCTGTCTCTGGGGCCAACGTCCTGACTTTC.

The genes are TRBV29-1 and TRBJ1-1; D possibly corresponds to TRBD1 (6 bases). The germline CDR1 and CDR2 sequences are SQVTM and ANQGSEA. This CDR3 contains 15 residues. V lost 0 bases and J 4 bases, leaving 15 bases between the germline ends. The CDR3 reads CSVEDLWGLGTEAFF. The CDR3 DNA is TGCAGCGTTGAAGATCTCTGGGGGCTGGGCACTGAAGCTTTCTTT.

This chain connects TRBV2 to TRBJ1-5; 9 bases align to TRBD1. V shed 4 bases, J shed 4 bases, and the junction held 2 bases outside the gene matches. The germline V gene has CDR1 SNHLY and CDR2 FYNNEI. CDR3 length: 14 residues. The CDR3 here is CASSGDRENQPQHF. The CDR3 DNA reads TGTGCCAGCAGTGGGGACAGGGAAAATCAGCCCCAGCATTTT.

This clonotype turned up a few times. V and J are TRBV19 and TRBJ2-3; D might be TRBD1 (5 bases). This CDR3 comprises 13 residues. CDR1 LNHDA and CDR2 SQIVND come from the germline V gene (reference sequence). Trimming cost V 6 bases and J 0 bases, with 7 bases left between them. CDR3 nucleotides: TGTGCCAGTAGGACAGAAAGCACAGATACGCAGTATTTT. Its translation is CASRTESTDTQYF. Full variable domain (remainder filled in from reference TRBV19 and TRBJ2-3): DGGITQSPKYLFRKEGQNVTLSCEQNLNHDAMYWYRQDPGQGLRLIYYSQIVNDFQKGDIAEGYSVSREKKESFPLTVTSAQKNPTAFYLCASRTESTDTQYFGPGTRLTVL.

This clonotype was recorded a few times. The CDR3 here is CAIFLYSYEQYF. The CDR3 nucleotides read TGTGCCATCTTTCTTTACTCCTACGAGCAGTACTTC. The chain employs TRBV7-9 and TRBJ2-7, with unresolved D. From germline, CDR1 is SEHNR and CDR2 FQNEAQ (reference sequence). V shed 10 bases and J shed 0 bases, with 10 bases lying between them. This CDR3 contains 12 residues.

Concerning this clonotype itself: At one of its ends the junction is not consistent with the germline gene, which may arise from a read error. V and J are TRBV3-1 and TRBJ1-4, with 8 bases lining up with TRBD1. Germline CDR1 LGHDT, CDR2 YNNKEL (reference sequence). The CDR3 runs to 15 residues. CDR3 in DNA: TGTGCCAGCAGCCGCGGGGACAGGAGAAATGAAAAACGGTTTTTT. It codes for CASSRGDRRNEKRFF.

This clonotype was found many times. This chain joins TRBV29-1 and TRBJ1-4, with a weak D call TRBD1 (5 bases). This CDR3 comprises 11 residues. Looked up from germline, CDR1 is SQVTM and CDR2 is ANQGSEA. In DNA form, the CDR3 reads TGCACCGACAGCCCGAATGAAAAACTGTTTTTT. Its translation: CTDSPNEKLFF. The variable domain in full, completed from reference TRBV29-1 and TRBJ1-4, reads SAVISQKPSRDICQRGTSLTIQCQVDSQVTMMFWYRQQPGQSLTLIATANQGSEATYESGFVIDKFPISRPNLTFSTLTVSNMSPEDSSIYLCTDSPNEKLFFGSGTQLSVL.

A remark on this clonotype: The junction and the germline gene differ at one end; a read error may be behind it. The chain carries TRBV7-6 and TRBJ2-7; 7 nucleotides line up with TRBD2. This CDR3 spans 13 amino acids. The germline CDR1 and CDR2 sequences are SGHVS and FNYEAQ. CDR3 DNA sequence: TGTGCCGGCAGCGGGGACCCTGCCTACGAGCAGTACTTC. Its protein product is CAGSGDPAYEQYF. Supplemented by reference TRBV7-6 and TRBJ2-7, the full variable domain reads GAGVSQSPRYKVTKRGQDVALRCDPISGHVSLYWYRQALGQGPEFLTYFNYEAQQDKSGLPNDRFSAERPEGSISTLTIQRTEQRDSAMYRCAGSGDPAYEQYFGPGTRLTVT.

This chain's CDR3 is CASILIGYTQYF. In DNA form, the CDR3 reads TGTGCCAGCATCTTGATTGGGTATACGCAGTATTTT. The J gene is TRBJ2-3, the V gene TRBV12-3 or TRBV12-4; D gene unclear. V lost 7 bases and J lost 7, with 12 bases in between. The CDR3 covers 12 residues.

This clonotype has only a few counts. The genes are TRBV12-3 or TRBV12-4 and TRBJ2-1, with TRBD1 identical over 10 bases. V dropped 3 bases and J dropped 10; count of bases not matched to a gene: 9. The CDR3 spans 15 residues. The DNA for the CDR3 is TGTGCCAGCAGTTTTGCGGGGACAGGGGATGGAGAGCAGTTCTTC. Its translation is CASSFAGTGDGEQFF.

This clonotype was observed a handful of times. The rearrangement links TRBV4-2 to TRBJ2-5; the D is unclear. The CDR3 totals 13 residues. Trimming cost V 1 base and J 2 bases, with 5 bases left between them. The germline gives CDR1 LGHNA, CDR2 YNFKEQ. Here the CDR3 reads CASSQVLQETQYF. The CDR3 bases are TGTGCCAGCAGCCAAGTCTTACAAGAGACCCAGTACTTC.

This clonotype was recorded a few times. V and J are TRBV20-1 and TRBJ2-5; TRBD2 agrees at 8 bases. In germline, CDR1 is DFQATT, CDR2 SNEGSKA (reference sequence). The CDR3 is 12 amino acids. With 7 bases clipped from V and 5 bases from J, the junction kept 6 bases outside the gene matches. CDR3 region: CSVSTSAETQYF. The CDR3 DNA is TGCAGTGTTTCGACTAGCGCCGAGACCCAGTACTTC.

The V call is TRBV25-1, the J call TRBJ1-2, with D possibly matching TRBD1 (5 bases). The CDR3 loop spans 14 amino acids. The V end lost 1 base, the J end lost 6 bases, and 12 bases lay between the germline ends. The germline gives CDR1 MGHDK, CDR2 SYGVNS. This CDR3 is CASSESGHLNGYTF. DNA for the CDR3: TGTGCCAGCAGTGAATCTGGACATTTGAATGGCTACACCTTC.

The gene calls are TRBV20-1 and TRBJ2-1, with 14 bases lining up with TRBD2. V trimming: 8 bases; J trimming: 12 bases; junction bases outside the gene matches: 9. Germline V CDR1 and CDR2: DFQATT, SNEGSKA (reference sequence). The CDR3 spans 13 residues. The CDR3 loop reads CSPGLAGGETQFF. The DNA of the CDR3 is TGCAGTCCCGGACTAGCGGGGGGAGAAACGCAGTTCTTC.

In its sample, this clonotype was seen a few times. The chain is built from TRBV27 and TRBJ2-7; 9 bases agree with TRBD2. V trimming: 2 bases; J trimming: 6 bases; junction bases outside the gene matches: 8. Germline V gene lookup returns CDR1 MNHEY and CDR2 SMNVEV (reference sequence). This CDR3 region has 15 residues. For the CDR3, the DNA is TGTGCCAGCAGTTTAGTAGCGGGAGTTGGGGGCGAGCAGTACTTC. Translated: CASSLVAGVGGEQYF.

This rearrangement joins TRBV5-1 to TRBJ2-1, with 7 bases identical to TRBD2. CDR1 is SGHRS and CDR2 is YFSETQ in the germline V gene. The CDR3 contains 14 residues. The junction had 3 bases not matched to a gene; V was cut back by 0 bases and J by 6 bases. CDR3 amino acids: CASSLDLAANEQFF. CDR3 nucleotide sequence: TGCGCCAGCAGCTTGGACCTAGCGGCCAATGAGCAGTTCTTC. Full variable domain (missing parts from reference TRBV5-1 and TRBJ2-1): KAGVTQTPRYLIKTRGQQVTLSCSPISGHRSVSWYQQTPGQGLQFLFEYFSETQRNKGNFPGRFSGRQFSNSRSEMNVSTLELGDSALYLCASSLDLAANEQFFGPGTRLTVL.

This chain joins TRBV5-1 and TRBJ2-7; D possibly corresponds to TRBD2 (6 bases). Per the germline V gene, CDR1 is SGHRS and CDR2 is YFSETQ. The CDR3 sequence is 12 residues long. V lost 3 bases, J lost 6 bases, and 10 bases lay in between. This chain's CDR3 is CASSWDGGEQYF. As DNA, the CDR3 is TGCGCCAGCAGCTGGGACGGGGGCGAGCAGTACTTC.

The chain employs TRBV20-1 and TRBJ1-1; TRBD1 agrees at 10 bases. The length of the CDR3 is 16 residues. V was pared by 4 bases and J by 3 bases, with 11 bases of the junction left unmatched. Germline assignment: CDR1 DFQATT and CDR2 SNEGSKA (reference sequence). This chain's CDR3 is CSAILKDRGLHTEAFF. Written as DNA, the CDR3 is TGCAGTGCTATACTAAAAGACAGGGGGCTTCACACTGAAGCTTTCTTT.